This T cell receptor (beta chain) was identified during a study of cytomegalovirus exposure and HLA in healthy donors. The germline gives CDR1 MNHEY, CDR2 SMNVEV (reference sequence). This CDR3 spans 13 amino acids. V was trimmed by 2 bases and J by 0 bases, leaving 4 bases between them. Method: immunoSEQ multiplex PCR; TCRdb's copy keeps in-frame clones and lacks some. The sample includes more than 95,000 clones, approximately 92% seen only once; the top ten take approximately 1.1%. Sequencing input: PBMCs. V gene TRBV27 combines with J gene TRBJ1-1; D is uncertain. The origin of this receptor is a woman in her late teens or twenties in good health and CMV-seronegative. CDR3 loop: CASSLLLNTEAFF. The CDR3 DNA is TGTGCCAGCAGTTTACTTTTGAACACTGAAGCTTTCTTT.